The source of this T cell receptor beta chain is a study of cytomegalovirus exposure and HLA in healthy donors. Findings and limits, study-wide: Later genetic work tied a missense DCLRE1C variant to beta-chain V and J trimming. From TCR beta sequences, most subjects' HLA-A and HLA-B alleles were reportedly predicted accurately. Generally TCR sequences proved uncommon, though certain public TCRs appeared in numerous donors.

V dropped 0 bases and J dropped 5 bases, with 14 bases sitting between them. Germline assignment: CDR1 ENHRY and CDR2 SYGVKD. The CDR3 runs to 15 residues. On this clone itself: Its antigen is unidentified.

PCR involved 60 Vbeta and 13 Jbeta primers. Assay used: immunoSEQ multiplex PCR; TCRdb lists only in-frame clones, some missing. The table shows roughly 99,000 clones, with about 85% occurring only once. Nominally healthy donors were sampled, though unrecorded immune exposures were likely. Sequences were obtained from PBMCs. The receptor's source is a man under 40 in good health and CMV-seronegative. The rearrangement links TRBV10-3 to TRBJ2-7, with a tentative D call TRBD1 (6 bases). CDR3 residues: CAISESVQGLNEQYF. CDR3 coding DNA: TGTGCCATCAGTGAGTCTGTGCAGGGGCTCAACGAGCAGTACTTC.